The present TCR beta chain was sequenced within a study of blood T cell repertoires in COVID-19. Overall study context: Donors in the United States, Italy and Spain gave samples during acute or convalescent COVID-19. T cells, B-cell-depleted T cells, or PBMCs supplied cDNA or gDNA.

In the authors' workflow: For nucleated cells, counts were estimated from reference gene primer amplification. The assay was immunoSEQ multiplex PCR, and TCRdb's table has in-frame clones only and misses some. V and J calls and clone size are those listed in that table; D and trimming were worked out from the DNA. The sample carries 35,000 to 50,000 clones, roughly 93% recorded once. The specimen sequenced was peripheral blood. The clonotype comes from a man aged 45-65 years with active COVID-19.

In DNA form, the CDR3 reads TGTGCCAGCAGCTTAGCTAGCCCTGCGAACACCGGGGAGCTGTTTTTT. This codes for CASSLASPANTGELFF. The chain employs TRBV7-2 and TRBJ2-2; D unresolved. Germline V gene sequence: CDR1 SGHTA, CDR2 FQGNSA. This CDR3 comprises 16 residues. V lost 0 bases to trimming and J lost 0 bases, with 8 bases between them.